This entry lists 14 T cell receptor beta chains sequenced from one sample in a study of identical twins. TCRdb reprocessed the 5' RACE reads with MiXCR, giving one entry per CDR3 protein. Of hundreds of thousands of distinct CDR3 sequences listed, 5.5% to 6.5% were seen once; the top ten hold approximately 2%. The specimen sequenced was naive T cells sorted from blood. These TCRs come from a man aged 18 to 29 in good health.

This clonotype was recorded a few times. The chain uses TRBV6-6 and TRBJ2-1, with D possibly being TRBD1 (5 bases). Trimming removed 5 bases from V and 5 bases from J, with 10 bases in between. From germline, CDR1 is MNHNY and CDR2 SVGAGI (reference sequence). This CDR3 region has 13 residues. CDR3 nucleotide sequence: TGTGCCAGCAGTGCAGGGTACAACAATGAGCAGTTCTTC. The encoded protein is CASSAGYNNEQFF.

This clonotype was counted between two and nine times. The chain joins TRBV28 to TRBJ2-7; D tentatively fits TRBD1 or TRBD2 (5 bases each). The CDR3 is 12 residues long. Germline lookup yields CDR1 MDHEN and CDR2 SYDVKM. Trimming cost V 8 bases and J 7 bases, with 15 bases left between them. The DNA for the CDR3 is TGTGCCAGCCGAGTGGTGGGGGAGGAGCAGTACTTC. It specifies CASRVVGEEQYF.

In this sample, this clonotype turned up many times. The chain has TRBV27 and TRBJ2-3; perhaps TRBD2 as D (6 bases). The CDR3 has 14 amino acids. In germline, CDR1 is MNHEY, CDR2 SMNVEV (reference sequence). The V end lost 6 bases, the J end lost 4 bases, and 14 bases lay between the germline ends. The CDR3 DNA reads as TGTGCCAGCAGCGGGCGGGAAAGGGCAGATACGCAGTATTTT. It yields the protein CASSGRERADTQYF.

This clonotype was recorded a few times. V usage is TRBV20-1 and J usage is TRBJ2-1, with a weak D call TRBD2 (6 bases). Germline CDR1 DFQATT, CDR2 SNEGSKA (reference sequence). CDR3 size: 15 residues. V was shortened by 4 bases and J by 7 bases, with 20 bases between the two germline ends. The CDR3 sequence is CSAIPLGREKNEQFF. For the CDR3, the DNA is TGCAGTGCTATCCCCCTCGGACGGGAGAAGAATGAGCAGTTCTTC.

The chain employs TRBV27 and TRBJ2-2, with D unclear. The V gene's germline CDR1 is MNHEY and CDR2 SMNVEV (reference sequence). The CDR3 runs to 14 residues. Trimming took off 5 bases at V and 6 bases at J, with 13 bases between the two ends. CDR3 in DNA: TGTGCCAGCAGTGAAACGGTCCTACCCGGGGAGCTGTTTTTT. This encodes CASSETVLPGELFF.

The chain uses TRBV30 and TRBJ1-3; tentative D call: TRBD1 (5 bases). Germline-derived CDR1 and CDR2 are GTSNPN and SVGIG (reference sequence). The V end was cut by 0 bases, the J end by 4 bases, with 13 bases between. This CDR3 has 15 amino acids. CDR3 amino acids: CAWSVNRDLGNTIYF. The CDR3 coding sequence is TGTGCCTGGAGTGTAAACCGGGACCTAGGAAACACCATATATTTT.

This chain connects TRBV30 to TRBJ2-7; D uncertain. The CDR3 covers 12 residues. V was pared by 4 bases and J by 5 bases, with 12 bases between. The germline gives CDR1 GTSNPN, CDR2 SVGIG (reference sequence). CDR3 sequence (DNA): TGTGCCTGGATGGGTGGGGATGACGAGCAGTACTTC. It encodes CAWMGGDDEQYF.

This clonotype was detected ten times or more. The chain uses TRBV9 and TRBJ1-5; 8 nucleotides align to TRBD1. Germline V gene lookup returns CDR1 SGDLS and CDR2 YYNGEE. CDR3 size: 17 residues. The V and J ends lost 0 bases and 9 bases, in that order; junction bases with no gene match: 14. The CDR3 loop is CASSVGPLQGVESPQHF. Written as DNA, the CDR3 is TGTGCCAGCAGCGTAGGTCCCTTACAGGGGGTAGAGTCGCCCCAGCATTTT.

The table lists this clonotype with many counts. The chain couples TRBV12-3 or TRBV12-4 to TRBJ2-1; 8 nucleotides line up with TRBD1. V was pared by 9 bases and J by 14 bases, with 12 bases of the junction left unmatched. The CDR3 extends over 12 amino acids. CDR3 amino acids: CASNNMGQAEFF. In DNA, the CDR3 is TGTGCCAGTAATAACATGGGACAGGCTGAGTTCTTC.

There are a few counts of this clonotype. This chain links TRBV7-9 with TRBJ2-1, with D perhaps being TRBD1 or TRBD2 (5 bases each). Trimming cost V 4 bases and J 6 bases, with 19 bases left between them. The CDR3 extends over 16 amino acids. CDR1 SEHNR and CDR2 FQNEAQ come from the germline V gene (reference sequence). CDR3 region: CASSSPGTQGFNEQFF. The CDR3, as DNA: TGTGCCAGCAGCTCCCCGGGGACCCAGGGTTTCAATGAGCAGTTCTTC.

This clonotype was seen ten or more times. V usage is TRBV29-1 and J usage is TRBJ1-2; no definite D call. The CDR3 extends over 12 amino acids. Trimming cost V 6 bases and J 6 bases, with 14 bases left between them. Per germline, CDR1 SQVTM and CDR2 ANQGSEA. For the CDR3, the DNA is TGCAGCGTCATCGGCGATAGGGATGGCTACACCTTC. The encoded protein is CSVIGDRDGYTF.

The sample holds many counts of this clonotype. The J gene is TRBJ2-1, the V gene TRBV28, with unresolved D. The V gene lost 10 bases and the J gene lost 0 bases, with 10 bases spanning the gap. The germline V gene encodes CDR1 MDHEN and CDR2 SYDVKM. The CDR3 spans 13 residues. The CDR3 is CAINGPSYNEQFF. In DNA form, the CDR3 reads TGTGCCATCAACGGACCCTCCTACAATGAGCAGTTCTTC. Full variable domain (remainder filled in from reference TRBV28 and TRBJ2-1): DVKVTQSSRYLVKRTGEKVFLECVQDMDHENMFWYRQDPGLGLRLIYFSYDVKMKEKGDIPEGYSVSREKKERFSLILESASTNQTSMYLCAINGPSYNEQFFGPGTRLTVL.

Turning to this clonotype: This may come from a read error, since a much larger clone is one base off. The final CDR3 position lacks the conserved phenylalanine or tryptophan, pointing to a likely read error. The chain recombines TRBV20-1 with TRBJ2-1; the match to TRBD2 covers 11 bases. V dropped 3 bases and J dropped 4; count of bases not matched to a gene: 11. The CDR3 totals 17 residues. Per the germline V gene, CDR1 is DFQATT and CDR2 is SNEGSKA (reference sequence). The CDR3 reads CSASLPHGTSGYNEQFS. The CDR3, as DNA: TGCAGTGCTAGCCTCCCCCACGGGACTAGCGGTTACAATGAGCAGTTCTCC.

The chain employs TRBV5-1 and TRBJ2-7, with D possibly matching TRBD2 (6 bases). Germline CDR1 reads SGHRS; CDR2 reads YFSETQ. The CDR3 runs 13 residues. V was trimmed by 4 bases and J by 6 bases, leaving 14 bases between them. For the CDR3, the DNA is TGCGCCAGCAGCCCATTCACGCGGGGCGAGCAGTACGTC. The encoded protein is CASSPFTRGEQYV.